Sequencing of this T cell receptor beta chain was carried out in a study of control samples from healthy donors and cancer patients. Clones were sequenced by immunoSEQ multiplex PCR, and TCRdb holds only the in-frame ones, with some missing. The sample consists of 100,000 to 150,000 clones, roughly 92% of them appearing once. From germline, CDR1 is MNHEY and CDR2 SVGEGT. The CDR3 is 12 amino acids. The trim removed 5 bases at V and 8 bases at J, leaving 6 bases unmatched. The chain employs TRBV6-2 or TRBV6-3 and TRBJ2-7; TRBD2 agrees at 7 bases. The receptor was derived from a man older than 75 with head and neck cancer. Sequencing was carried out using PBMCs. The CDR3 sequence is CASSPGGEKQYF. Here the CDR3 DNA reads TGTGCCAGCAGTCCGGGGGGTGAGAAGCAGTACTTC.